In this sample, the clone carrying this T cell receptor beta chain turned up many times. Its antigen is undetermined. This sample is part of a study of CD8 T cells in ankylosing spondylitis. CDR3 length: 15 residues. The germline gives CDR1 KGHDR, CDR2 SFDVKD. V was shortened by 10 bases and J by 5 bases, with 19 bases between the two germline ends. TCRdb passed the 5' RACE reads through MiXCR, listing each CDR3 protein once. The sample has about 220,000 distinct CDR3 sequences; roughly 6.6% are singletons. General study results and limits: Ankylosing spondylitis blood seemed to carry a telltale TCR beta motif made of seven or eight highly homologous variants.

This TCR derives from a male donor with ankylosing spondylitis. The sample was blood, either unsorted or a sorted T cell fraction (not recorded which). The chain joins TRBV24-1 to TRBJ2-2, with D perhaps TRBD1 (5 bases). As DNA, the CDR3 is TGTGCCACTTTGGATGGACGGAAGGGGACCGGGGAGCTGTTTTTT. It yields the protein CATLDGRKGTGELFF.